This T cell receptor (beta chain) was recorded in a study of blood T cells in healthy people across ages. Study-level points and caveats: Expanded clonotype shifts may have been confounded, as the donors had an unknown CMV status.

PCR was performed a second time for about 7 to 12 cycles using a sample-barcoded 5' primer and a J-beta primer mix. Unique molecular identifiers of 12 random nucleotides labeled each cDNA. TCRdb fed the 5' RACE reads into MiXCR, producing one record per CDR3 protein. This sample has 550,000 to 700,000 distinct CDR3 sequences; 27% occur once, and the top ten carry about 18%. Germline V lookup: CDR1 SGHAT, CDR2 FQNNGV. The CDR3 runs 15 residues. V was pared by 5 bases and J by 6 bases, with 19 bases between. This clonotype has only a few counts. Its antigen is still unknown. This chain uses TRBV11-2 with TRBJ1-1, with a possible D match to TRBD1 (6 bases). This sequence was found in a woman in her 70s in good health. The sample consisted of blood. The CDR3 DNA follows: TGTGCCAGCAGCGCCGCTCTACAGGGTTCGGCTGAAGCTTTCTTT. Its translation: CASSAALQGSAEAFF.